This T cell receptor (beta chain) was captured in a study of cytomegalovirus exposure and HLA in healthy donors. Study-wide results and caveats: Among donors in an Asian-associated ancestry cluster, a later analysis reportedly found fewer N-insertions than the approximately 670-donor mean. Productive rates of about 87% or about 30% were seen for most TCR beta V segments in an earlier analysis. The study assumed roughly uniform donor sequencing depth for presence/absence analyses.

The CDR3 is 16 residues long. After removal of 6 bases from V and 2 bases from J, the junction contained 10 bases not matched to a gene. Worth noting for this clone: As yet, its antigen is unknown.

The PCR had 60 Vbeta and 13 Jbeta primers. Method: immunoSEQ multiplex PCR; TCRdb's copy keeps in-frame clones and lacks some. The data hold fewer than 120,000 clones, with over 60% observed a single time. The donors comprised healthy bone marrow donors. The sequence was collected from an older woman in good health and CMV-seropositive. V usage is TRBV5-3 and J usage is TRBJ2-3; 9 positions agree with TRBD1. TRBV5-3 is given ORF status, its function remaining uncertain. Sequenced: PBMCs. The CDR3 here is CARNWTGDELTDTQYF. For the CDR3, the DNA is TGTGCCAGAAACTGGACAGGGGACGAACTCACAGATACGCAGTATTTT.